The TCR beta chain under discussion was sequenced for a study of T cell repertoires and HLA-DP antigens. Only in-frame clones appear in the TCRdb table, and some are missing; sequencing was by immunoSEQ multiplex PCR. The sample contains around 100,000 clones, nearly 95% of which appear only once. Germline CDR1 and CDR2: MDHEN and SYDVKM. V lost 11 bases and J lost 0; bases outside the gene matches: 6. This CDR3 has 14 residues. Study-wide points: Sorted CD137+ cells had clonality 0.3 to 0.45 against both alloantigens, versus about 0.04 pre-culture.

About this clone: The antigen is unknown.

The clonotype originates from a woman in her late teens or twenties in good health and CMV-seronegative. The rearrangement uses TRBV28 and TRBJ2-1; 8 bases match TRBD2. What was sequenced was CD4+ T cells from PBMCs. CDR3 bases: TGTGCCGCGCGGCGGGAGGACTCCTACAATGAGCAGTTCTTC. It specifies CAARREDSYNEQFF.